The sequence of this T cell receptor beta chain was determined in a study of blood T cell repertoires in COVID-19. Measured with immunoSEQ multiplex PCR; TCRdb has only the in-frame clones, and not every one. The sample lists 250,000 or so clones, 70% to 80% occurring once. This receptor was identified in a woman of 80 years or more with acute or convalescent COVID-19. Sequencing used peripheral blood.

CDR3 nucleotides: TGTGCCAGCAGCTTGGACGGGGGTAACTATGGCTACACCTTC. Residues: CASSLDGGNYGYTF. J is TRBJ1-2 and V is TRBV5-4; weak D call: TRBD1 (5 bases). CDR1 is SGHNT, CDR2 YYREEE, per germline (reference sequence). Trimming stripped 0 bases from V and 1 base from J, with 7 bases between. This CDR3 spans 14 amino acids.